Here is one T cell receptor beta chain with its context. Antigen specificity is unknown. The V end was cut by 10 bases, the J end by 1 base, with 10 bases between. Germline CDR1 and CDR2: MNHEY and SVGAGI. This CDR3 is 12 amino acids long. Assay used: immunoSEQ multiplex PCR; TCRdb lists only in-frame clones, some missing. The table includes 100,000 to 150,000 clones, 75% to 90% detected once. These data come from a study of T cell responses to AZD1222 COVID-19 vaccine. About the study: Both about-4-week and about-12-week second-dose recipients were combined.

Study-level points and caveats: Baseline antibody screening turned up just a handful of seropositive AZD1222 recipients. Repertoire collection took place solely once the T cell response had peaked.

The origin of this receptor is an adult in good health. The starting material was peripheral blood, obtained on day 0 of AZD1222 vaccination. This rearrangement joins TRBV6-5 to TRBJ1-1; weak D call: TRBD1 (6 bases). The CDR3 DNA reads as TGTGCCACCCAGGGACAGAACACTGAAGCTTTCTTT. Protein product: CATQGQNTEAFF.